The 27 T cell receptor beta chains presented below share a single source sample, sequenced in a study of CD8+ T cells in alopecia areata. Documented treatment: oral pan-JAK inhibitor, 5-10 mg twice daily. Sequencing used cDNA as its template, made by extracting RNA and reverse transcribing it. Assay used: immunoSEQ multiplex PCR; TCRdb lists only in-frame clones, some missing. The table lists roughly 200,000 clones, roughly two fifths of them singletons, with 2% to 3% in the top ten. The sample consisted of CD4+ T cells sorted from blood, taken at approximately week 36, from a patient treated with tofacitinib. The receptors shown here come from a human donor with alopecia areata.

There are a few counts of this clone. The V call is TRBV29-1, the J call TRBJ2-1; TRBD1 aligns across 9 bases. CDR1 is SQVTM, CDR2 ANQGSEA, per germline. With V trimmed by 1 base and J by 3 bases, 7 bases remained unmatched. This CDR3 has 16 amino acids. In DNA, the CDR3 is TGCAGCGTTGAAGTATGGTACAGGGGGCTCTACAATGAGCAGTTCTTC. Amino acids: CSVEVWYRGLYNEQFF.

The J gene is TRBJ2-5, the V gene TRBV6-5; D is undetermined. CDR1 and CDR2 (germline): MNHEY, SVGAGI. Trimming removed 7 bases from V and 5 bases from J, with 14 bases in between. The CDR3 spans 13 residues. Written as DNA, the CDR3 is TGTGCCAGCACCAACGACAACCGGGAGACCCAGTACTTC. This sequence encodes CASTNDNRETQYF.

The chain recombines TRBV5-1 with TRBJ1-1; D is ambiguous. Per the germline V gene, CDR1 is SGHRS and CDR2 is YFSETQ. CDR3 length: 14 amino acids. V lost 1 base to trimming and J lost 8 bases, with 15 bases between them. In nucleotides, the CDR3 is TGCGCCAGCAGCTTGAGTGGCAAGGCTGTGGAAGCTTTCTTT. It is translated as CASSLSGKAVEAFF.

This chain's CDR3 is CAWAIDEQFF. In DNA form, the CDR3 reads TGTGCCTGGGCTATAGATGAGCAGTTCTTC. This sequence joins TRBV30 and TRBJ2-1; the D is unclear. Trimming pared 5 bases from V and 8 bases from J, leaving 7 bases between. CDR1 and CDR2 from the germline V gene are GTSNPN and SVGIG (reference sequence). There are 10 residues in the CDR3.

This chain connects TRBV4-2 to TRBJ1-5; D is ambiguous. Germline CDR1 is LGHNA and CDR2 is YNFKEQ. Trimming left V 0 bases short and J 1 base short, with 1 base between. The CDR3 runs to 13 residues. CDR3 residues: CASSQESNQPQHF. The CDR3 bases are TGTGCCAGCAGCCAAGAGAGCAATCAGCCCCAGCATTTT.

This clone appeared many times. The chain is built from TRBV28 and TRBJ2-5; weak D call: TRBD2 (6 bases). CDR1 and CDR2 from the germline V gene are MDHEN and SYDVKM. This CDR3 is built from 13 residues. Trimming pared 6 bases from V and 2 bases from J, leaving 10 bases between. The CDR3 loop reads CASSGSGQETQYF. In DNA form, the CDR3 reads TGTGCCAGCAGCGGGAGCGGTCAAGAGACCCAGTACTTC.

The rearrangement uses TRBV18 and TRBJ2-1, with no clear D. The CDR3 loop spans 14 amino acids. Per germline, CDR1 KGHSH and CDR2 LQKENI. The V and J ends lost 3 bases and 6 bases respectively, with 12 bases between them. This chain's CDR3 is CASSPPALVNEQFF. DNA of the CDR3: TGTGCCAGCTCACCGCCAGCCCTTGTCAATGAGCAGTTCTTC.

This clone appeared a few times. The CDR3 reads CSVAGAGGGGPTGELFF. As DNA, the CDR3 is TGCAGCGTTGCTGGTGCAGGGGGAGGGGGCCCCACCGGGGAGCTGTTTTTT. The chain couples TRBV29-1 to TRBJ2-2; possibly TRBD1 or TRBD2 for D (7 bases each). V dropped 4 bases and J dropped 4 bases, with 22 bases sitting between them. The CDR3 extends over 17 amino acids. CDR1 SQVTM and CDR2 ANQGSEA come from the germline V gene.

This clone has only one observation. The same CDR3 is also encoded by other DNA sequences in this sample. This rearrangement joins TRBV7-9 to TRBJ2-1, with 13 bases matching TRBD2. Trimming took 3 bases from V and 7 from J; bases not matched to a gene: 3. Germline V gene data show CDR1 as SEHNR and CDR2 as FQNEAQ (reference sequence). The CDR3 is 15 amino acids. The CDR3 DNA reads as TGTGCCAGCAGCTTCGGGACTAGCGGGATTAATGAGCAGTTCTTC. This translates into CASSFGTSGINEQFF.

This chain links TRBV29-1 with TRBJ2-7; D is uncertain. Trimming left V 7 bases short and J 6 bases short, with 13 bases between. CDR3 length equals 11 residues. Germline values: CDR1 SQVTM, CDR2 ANQGSEA. CDR3 region: CSATGRFEQYF. The CDR3 DNA reads TGCAGCGCAACCGGACGGTTCGAGCAGTACTTC.

The V gene is TRBV30, the J gene TRBJ2-5, with 7 bases aligning to TRBD1. Germline assignment: CDR1 GTSNPN and CDR2 SVGIG (reference sequence). This CDR3 has 13 amino acids. Trimming took 3 bases from V and 3 from J; bases not matched to a gene: 4. The CDR3 here is CAWSRDREETQYF. CDR3 nucleotide sequence: TGTGCCTGGAGCAGAGACAGGGAAGAGACCCAGTACTTC.

The chain combines TRBV29-1 with TRBJ1-3; TRBD1 matches 9 bases. There are 14 residues in the CDR3. Trimming at V came to 4 bases and at J to 2 bases, leaving 3 bases not matched to a gene. Germline CDR1 is SQVTM and CDR2 is ANQGSEA. This CDR3 is CSVANRGPGNTIYF. The CDR3 DNA sequence: TGCAGCGTTGCAAACAGGGGGCCTGGAAACACCATATATTTT.

The chain couples TRBV7-9 to TRBJ2-2; D remains unclear. Germline V gene lookup returns CDR1 SEHNR and CDR2 FQNEAQ (reference sequence). CDR3 size: 13 residues. The V and J ends lost 4 bases and 4 bases respectively, with 7 bases between them. CDR3 amino acids: CASSSPGTGELFF. CDR3 in DNA: TGTGCCAGCAGCTCCCCTGGCACCGGGGAGCTGTTTTTT.

The rearrangement joins TRBV7-2 to TRBJ2-7; D is perhaps TRBD2 (5 bases). Germline V lookup: CDR1 SGHTA, CDR2 FQGNSA. V lost 5 bases and J lost 0, with 11 bases in between. The CDR3 contains 14 residues. This chain's CDR3 is CASSLGGGSYEQYF. For the CDR3, the DNA is TGTGCCAGCAGCCTTGGTGGAGGCTCCTACGAGCAGTACTTC.

The J gene is TRBJ2-3, the V gene TRBV30; D remains ambiguous. Trimming pared 2 bases from V and 6 bases from J, leaving 12 bases between. The CDR3 sequence is 13 residues long. Germline loops: CDR1 GTSNPN, CDR2 SVGIG (reference sequence). CDR3 protein: CAWSPRVGDTQYF. The CDR3 DNA follows: TGTGCCTGGAGTCCCCGGGTAGGGGATACGCAGTATTTT.

The J gene is TRBJ2-2, the V gene TRBV5-4; tentatively, D is TRBD2 (6 bases). CDR1 SGHNT and CDR2 YYREEE come from the germline V gene (reference sequence). V dropped 3 bases and J dropped 5 bases, with 8 bases sitting between them. The CDR3 runs to 13 residues. The CDR3 DNA sequence: TGTGCCAGCAGCTACGCGGGAACCGGGGAGCTGTTTTTT. It codes for CASSYAGTGELFF.

J is TRBJ2-3 and V is TRBV29-1; maybe TRBD1 (6 bases). This CDR3 has 13 amino acids. V shed 6 bases and J shed 1 base, with 11 bases lying between them. Germline V CDR1 and CDR2: SQVTM, ANQGSEA. The CDR3 region is CSVQPGGTDTQYF. CDR3 DNA: TGCAGCGTACAACCAGGGGGCACAGATACGCAGTATTTT.

V and J are TRBV29-1 and TRBJ2-1; weak D call: TRBD2 (7 bases). Trimming took off 6 bases at V and 9 bases at J, with 15 bases between the two ends. This CDR3 is 12 amino acids long. CDR1 is SQVTM, CDR2 ANQGSEA, per germline. CDR3 DNA sequence: TGCAGCGTCCCCAGGGGAGGGGGTGAGCAGTTCTTC. Protein product: CSVPRGGGEQFF.

This clone appeared many times. The V and J genes are TRBV29-1 and TRBJ2-3, with TRBD2 matching 8 bases. The CDR3 length is 13 residues. V shed 6 bases and J 1 base; nucleotides not matched to a gene: 3. From germline, CDR1 is SQVTM and CDR2 ANQGSEA. The chain's CDR3 is CSVKAGGTDTQYF. The CDR3 nucleotides read TGCAGCGTGAAAGCGGGAGGCACAGATACGCAGTATTTT.

This clone was seen only a few times. The genes are TRBV10-3 and TRBJ2-1, with a possible D match to TRBD2 (7 bases). The CDR3 consists of 14 residues. Trimming left V 0 bases short and J 8 bases short, with 11 bases between. The germline CDR1 and CDR2 sequences are ENHRY and SYGVKD. The CDR3, as DNA: TGTGCCATCAGTGAGTCGAAAGGGGGGGATGAGCAGTTCTTC. It is translated as CAISESKGGDEQFF.

The J gene is TRBJ1-5, the V gene TRBV6-5; possibly TRBD1 for D (5 bases). The CDR3 has 13 amino acids. Looked up from germline, CDR1 is MNHEY and CDR2 is SVGAGI. V was trimmed by 7 bases and J by 3 bases, leaving 10 bases between them. The CDR3 loop reads CASKGSNNQPQHF. CDR3 nucleotides: TGTGCCAGCAAGGGGAGCAACAATCAGCCCCAGCATTTT.

This clone has more than one count but fewer than ten. The chain couples TRBV28 to TRBJ2-1; no reliable D call. The germline V gene has CDR1 MDHEN and CDR2 SYDVKM. The CDR3 loop spans 14 amino acids. V lost 6 bases to trimming and J lost 6 bases, with 15 bases between them. The CDR3 spells CASRYPLGGNEQFF. CDR3 bases: TGTGCCAGCAGATACCCTTTGGGCGGCAATGAGCAGTTCTTC.

CDR3 loop: CASSLARVNTEAFF. The CDR3 bases are TGCGCCAGCAGCTTGGCTCGGGTGAACACTGAAGCTTTCTTT. This chain links TRBV5-1 with TRBJ1-1; the D is unclear. The germline V gene encodes CDR1 SGHRS and CDR2 YFSETQ. The CDR3 is made up of 14 amino acids. Trimming removed 0 bases at V and 0 bases at J, with 6 bases between. Full variable domain (outside the CDR3, taken from reference TRBV5-1 and TRBJ1-1): KAGVTQTPRYLIKTRGQQVTLSCSPISGHRSVSWYQQTPGQGLQFLFEYFSETQRNKGNFPGRFSGRQFSNSRSEMNVSTLELGDSALYLCASSLARVNTEAFFGQGTRLTVV.

There are a few counts of this clone. The V and J genes are TRBV6-6 and TRBJ2-7, with D possibly TRBD2 on 6 matching bases. The germline V gene has CDR1 MNHNY and CDR2 SVGAGI (reference sequence). Trimming took 11 bases from V and 4 from J, leaving 15 bases between them. This CDR3 has 12 amino acids. This CDR3 reads CAVGVGRYEQYF. The CDR3 nucleotides read TGTGCCGTAGGGGTTGGGAGGTACGAGCAGTACTTC.

The rearrangement uses TRBV11-2 and TRBJ2-7; D perhaps matches TRBD2 (5 bases). The germline V and J ends were trimmed by 5 bases and 7 bases, with 12 bases remaining between them. The germline V gene has CDR1 SGHAT and CDR2 FQNNGV. The CDR3 runs to 12 residues. The CDR3 nucleotides read TGTGCCAGCAGCCAGAGCCGGGGTGAGCAGTACTTC. Amino acid sequence: CASSQSRGEQYF.

The chain employs TRBV29-1 and TRBJ2-7; possibly TRBD1 for D (6 bases). The CDR3 runs 12 residues. V was clipped by 7 bases and J by 1 base, with 11 bases between them. Germline CDR1 reads SQVTM; CDR2 reads ANQGSEA. The DNA of the CDR3 is TGCAGCGCCACTACAGGGTCCTACGAGCAGTACTTC. This translates into CSATTGSYEQYF.

The genes are TRBV19 and TRBJ1-1; D possibly corresponds to TRBD1 (6 bases). This CDR3 contains 15 residues. Trimming took off 3 bases at V and 0 bases at J, with 11 bases between the two ends. From germline, CDR1 is LNHDA and CDR2 SQIVND (reference sequence). The CDR3 sequence is CASSIGTGLNTEAFF. The CDR3 DNA reads TGTGCCAGTAGTATCGGAACAGGGCTGAACACTGAAGCTTTCTTT.